This T cell receptor (beta chain) was found in a study of T-cell memory formation after mild COVID-19. Overall study: TCR clusters mostly belonged to single donors. Study outcomes and limitations: Of the contracting clones, CD4+ ones lay mainly in CM and EM, and CD8+ ones in EMRA. Day 15 to 85 contracting clones showed balanced CD4/CD8; later expanders leaned CD4+.

V lost 4 bases and J lost 4, with 11 bases in between. CDR3 length: 14 residues. Germline CDR1 and CDR2: LGHNA and YNFKEQ. TCRdb reprocessed the 5' RACE reads with MiXCR, giving one entry per CDR3 protein. The sample includes about 340,000 distinct CDR3 sequences, approximately 15% of them seen just once. Concerning this clonotype itself: Antigen: not known.

This sequence was found in a man younger than 30 who had mild COVID-19 (a few samples of this study predate the infection). Cell type and time point are not known. The chain uses TRBV4-2 and TRBJ2-1, with D unresolved. The sample consisted of PBMCs or a T cell subset sorted from them (not recorded which). DNA of the CDR3: TGTGCCAGCAGCCCCCGGGCGCCGTACAATGAGCAGTTCTTC. This codes for CASSPRAPYNEQFF.